This T cell receptor beta chain was retrieved from a study of metastatic and nonmetastatic thyroid tumors. Study as a whole: Thyroid patients, malignant and benign, had repertoires compared across blood and tumor or nodule tissue.

The authors' processing: The distant-metastasis classifier for papillary thyroid cancer was built from CDR3 differences across clinicopathological groups. TCRdb reanalyzed the PCR reads via MiXCR. TCRdb, not the authors, supplied the V and J calls. The sample records roughly 7,400 clones, over 15% being singletons. Prior to thyroid surgery, none of the patients had received any treatment. Regarding this clone: Antigen unknown.

Study findings and constraints: Reported TCR beta diversity, measured in blood and tumor, was significantly higher for malignant thyroid tumors than for benign nodules.

This receptor was taken from a female donor with papillary thyroid cancer or a benign thyroid nodule (not recorded which). Some clones in this sample may be carry-over from other donors' samples. Input material: adjacent normal tissue.

The DNA for the CDR3 is TGTGCCTGGGAAACAGGGGGCATAGGGAATGAGCAGTTCTTC. It yields the protein CAWETGGIGNEQFF. The chain uses TRBV30 and TRBJ2-1, with 9 bases lining up with TRBD1. The CDR3 runs to 14 residues. V trimming: 5 bases; J trimming: 7 bases; junction bases outside the gene matches: 9. Germline CDR1 is GTSNPN and CDR2 is SVGIG (reference sequence).